This is a list of T cell receptor beta chains from one sample in a study of T cells in Graves' hyperthyroidism and ophthalmopathy. TCRdb itself ran the multiplex PCR reads through MiXCR, one entry per CDR3 protein. In the table there are around 690,000 distinct CDR3 sequences, approximately 15% of which are singletons. The sequenced sample was blood. Every receptor here comes from a man in his fifties or sixties with Graves' hyperthyroidism. The CDR3 runs from the conserved cysteine through the conserved F or W. A D gene is named only where the DNA matches it firmly. A clone size is listed for some rows: how often the clone was seen (once, few, many), or a class if it is expanded.

clone size,D gene,V gene,J gene,CDR3 protein,CDR3 DNA
.,TRBD1,TRBV15,TRBJ2-2,CATSRPGQGAGELFF,TGTGCCACCAGCAGGCCGGGACAGGGGGCCGGGGAGCTGTTTTTT
many,TRBD1,TRBV12-3/TRBV12-4,TRBJ2-5,CASSPRTGGFSETQYF,TGTGCCAGCAGTCCCCGGACAGGGGGCTTTTCGGAGACCCAGTACTTC
.,.,TRBV10-3,TRBJ2-7,CAIRTDRSSYEQYF,TGTGCCATCAGAACTGACAGGAGCTCCTACGAGCAGTACTTC
many,TRBD2,TRBV11-2,TRBJ2-1,CASSLGFAGGYNEQFF,TGTGCCAGCAGCTTAGGTTTTGCGGGAGGATACAATGAGCAGTTCTTC
.,.,TRBV6-2/TRBV6-3,TRBJ2-7,CASSYARDGPQPSYEQYF,TGTGCCAGCAGTTACGCCCGGGACGGGCCGCAGCCGTCCTACGAGCAGTACTTC
many,.,TRBV28,TRBJ1-2,CASQERIYGYTF,TGTGCCAGCCAAGAGCGTATCTATGGCTACACCTTC
.,.,TRBV19,TRBJ2-1,CASSIPAGPYNEQFF,TGTGCCAGTAGTATTCCAGCGGGCCCCTACAATGAGCAGTTCTTC
many,.,TRBV3-1,TRBJ2-7,CASSHRRGEKYEQYF,TGTGCCAGCAGCCACAGAAGGGGGGAGAAGTACGAGCAGTACTTC
few,TRBD1,TRBV29-1,TRBJ2-2,CSVSKGTGSTRELFF,TGCAGCGTTTCCAAAGGGACAGGGAGCACCAGGGAGCTGTTTTTT
few,.,TRBV9,TRBJ1-5,CASSVGGGDQPQHF,TGTGCCAGCAGCGTAGGCGGAGGGGACCAGCCCCAGCATTTT
many,TRBD1,TRBV19,TRBJ1-1,CASSTLWTGEGTEAFF,TGTGCCAGTAGTACCCTTTGGACAGGGGAAGGTACTGAAGCTTTCTTT
many,.,TRBV12-3/TRBV12-4,TRBJ2-3,CASSLWGAGTDTQYF,TGTGCCAGCAGTTTATGGGGGGCAGGCACAGATACGCAGTATTTT